This T cell receptor beta chain was recorded in a study of cytomegalovirus exposure and HLA in healthy donors. Primers: 60 Vbeta forward and 13 Jbeta reverse. Here immunoSEQ multiplex PCR was the method, and the copy in TCRdb shows in-frame clones only, minus some. The sample has tens of thousands of clones; the top ten hold about a sixth. Details on this clone: At one end the junction does not follow the germline gene, possibly because of a read error.

Sequenced material: PBMCs. This receptor was taken from a male donor in good health and CMV-seronegative.

CDR3 nucleotides: TGTGCCAGCAGTTACGACAGAACCTACGGGCAGTACTTC. Amino acid sequence: CASSYDRTYGQYF. The rearrangement uses TRBV6-5 and TRBJ2-7; D is possibly TRBD1 (5 bases). The germline gives CDR1 MNHEY, CDR2 SVGAGI. CDR3 length: 13 residues.